This entry lists 22 T cell receptor beta chains sequenced from one sample in a study of response to subunit inactivated influenza vaccine. TCRdb re-called the RT-PCR reads with MiXCR, one entry per CDR3 protein. The table has approximately 290,000 distinct CDR3 sequences, approximately 21% seen once. Here the sequenced sample was PBMCs from blood, taken roughly 20 months after vaccination. These receptors originate from a man between 50 and 75 years old who received an inactivated influenza vaccine.

The rearrangement uses TRBV5-1 and TRBJ2-7; 7 bases match TRBD1. Germline-derived CDR1 and CDR2 are SGHRS and YFSETQ. V trimming: 1 base; J trimming: 5 bases; junction bases outside the gene matches: 12. The CDR3 sequence is 16 residues long. DNA of the CDR3: TGCGCCAGCAGCTTGACCCGGACAGGAGGAGAGCACGAGCAGTACTTC. Residues: CASSLTRTGGEHEQYF.

The J gene is TRBJ1-2, the V gene TRBV18; D may be TRBD1 (5 bases). Germline-derived CDR1 and CDR2 are KGHSH and LQKENI. The CDR3 covers 14 residues. V gave up 3 bases and J gave up 8 bases, with 16 bases separating them. The CDR3 is CASSPDIRGSGYTF. The CDR3 coding sequence is TGTGCCAGCTCACCGGACATCCGGGGCTCGGGCTACACCTTC.

This clonotype was recorded a few times. The V gene is TRBV4-1, the J gene TRBJ2-2; a possible D gene is TRBD2 (5 bases). Looked up from germline, CDR1 is MGHRA and CDR2 is YSYEKL. This CDR3 is built from 16 residues. V lost 4 bases and J lost 1, with 13 bases in between. The CDR3 region has the DNA TGCGCCAGCAGCCTCCGGACTGCTGAGAACACCGGGGAGCTGTTTTTT. Amino acids: CASSLRTAENTGELFF.

The chain carries TRBV10-3 and TRBJ2-6; tentative D call: TRBD1 (6 bases). V dropped 2 bases and J dropped 0 bases, with 11 bases sitting between them. This CDR3 comprises 17 residues. The V gene's germline CDR1 is ENHRY and CDR2 SYGVKD. Written as DNA, the CDR3 is TGTGCCATCAGTGAGAGACAGGACGTCTCTGGGGCCAACGTCCTGACTTTC. It encodes CAISERQDVSGANVLTF.

The sample holds many counts of this clonotype. This chain uses TRBV5-1 with TRBJ1-2, with 7 positions matching TRBD1. V was pared by 4 bases and J by 5 bases, with 8 bases of the junction left unmatched. The CDR3 covers 14 residues. Germline CDR1 reads SGHRS; CDR2 reads YFSETQ. CDR3 nucleotide sequence: TGCGCCAGCAGCAATACAGGGGCAGGGTATGGCTACACCTTC. Protein product: CASSNTGAGYGYTF.

This clonotype was picked up a small number of times. The chain has TRBV25-1 and TRBJ2-7; 7 nucleotides align to TRBD2. V lost 8 bases and J lost 0; bases outside the gene matches: 4. The CDR3 extends over 13 amino acids. Germline CDR1 is MGHDK and CDR2 is SYGVNS. The CDR3 spells CASHGGSSYEQYF. CDR3 DNA sequence: TGTGCCAGCCACGGGGGGTCCTCCTACGAGCAGTACTTC.

The V and J genes are TRBV7-2 and TRBJ1-2; 7 nucleotides align to TRBD1. The germline V gene has CDR1 SGHTA and CDR2 FQGNSA. This CDR3 spans 14 amino acids. The J segment lost 8 bases and the V segment lost 1 base, leaving 7 bases of the junction unmatched. CDR3 amino acids: CASSLGGRQGGYTF. The CDR3 DNA follows: TGTGCCAGCAGCTTAGGAGGTAGACAGGGAGGCTACACCTTC.

This clonotype has a handful of counts. V and J are TRBV20-1 and TRBJ2-2, with D perhaps matching TRBD1 or TRBD2 (5 bases each). The length of the CDR3 is 15 residues. The germline CDR1 and CDR2 sequences are DFQATT and SNEGSKA (reference sequence). V was shortened by 2 bases and J by 5 bases, with 15 bases between the two germline ends. CDR3 residues: CSARPRGPITGELFF. CDR3 nucleotide sequence: TGCAGTGCTAGACCACGGGGCCCTATAACCGGGGAGCTGTTTTTT.

This clonotype was recorded a few times. The DNA for the CDR3 is TGCAGCGTCTCCCCGACAGGGGTGAACACTGAAGCTTTCTTT. Its protein product is CSVSPTGVNTEAFF. The chain employs TRBV29-1 and TRBJ1-1, with 8 positions matching TRBD1. CDR3 size: 14 residues. The junction had 6 bases not matched to a gene; V was cut back by 6 bases and J by 0 bases. Looked up from germline, CDR1 is SQVTM and CDR2 is ANQGSEA.

This clonotype was recorded many times. The chain has TRBV12-3 or TRBV12-4 and TRBJ1-5; perhaps TRBD1 as D (6 bases). The V end lost 6 bases, the J end lost 12 bases, and 12 bases lay between the germline ends. The CDR3 is 11 amino acids. The CDR3 nucleotides are TGTGCCAGCAGCCCGAACAGGGTCCAGCATTTT. Translation gives CASSPNRVQHF.

This chain uses TRBV20-1 with TRBJ1-2, with D uncertain. CDR3 length: 14 amino acids. Trimming removed 0 bases at V and 1 base at J, with 9 bases between. CDR1 and CDR2 from the germline V gene are DFQATT and SNEGSKA (reference sequence). CDR3: CSAREGTVNYGYTF. The CDR3 bases are TGCAGTGCTAGAGAGGGAACAGTTAACTATGGCTACACCTTC.

V gene TRBV7-9 combines with J gene TRBJ1-5; 7 bases agree with TRBD1. The CDR3 runs 13 residues. Losses at the gene ends were 10 bases for V and 9 bases for J; bases not matched to a gene: 12. CDR1 and CDR2 from the germline V gene are SEHNR and FQNEAQ (reference sequence). CDR3 DNA: TGTGCCATCCAGGGACAGCCCGGGGGGCCCCAGCATTTT. Its translation: CAIQGQPGGPQHF.

There are many counts of this clonotype. This sequence joins TRBV6-1 and TRBJ1-6; no clear D. Germline V CDR1 and CDR2: MNHNS, SASEGT. Trimming pared 7 bases from V and 7 bases from J, leaving 11 bases between. This CDR3 is built from 13 residues. CDR3 protein: CASMNVLNSPLHF. The CDR3 DNA sequence: TGTGCCAGCATGAACGTGCTCAATTCACCCCTCCACTTT.

This clonotype was counted ten times or more. V and J are TRBV7-9 and TRBJ1-4; TRBD1 agrees at 7 bases. Germline-derived CDR1 and CDR2 are SEHNR and FQNEAQ (reference sequence). Trimming cost V 5 bases and J 8 bases; bases outside gene matches: 14. There are 16 residues in the CDR3. As DNA, the CDR3 is TGTGCCAGCAGCCCGGACTGGGACAGTTTGTCAGAAAAACTGTTTTTT. Its translation is CASSPDWDSLSEKLFF.

V and J are TRBV7-8 and TRBJ2-3, with D possibly matching TRBD1 (5 bases). Germline values: CDR1 SGHVS, CDR2 FQNEAQ. There are 13 residues in the CDR3. V lost 4 bases, J lost 6 bases, and 11 bases lay in between. The CDR3 reads CASSSQGFDTQYF. For the CDR3, the DNA is TGTGCCAGCAGCTCGCAGGGTTTTGATACGCAGTATTTT.

This clonotype came up a few times. The rearrangement uses TRBV20-1 and TRBJ2-7; TRBD2 might be the D (6 bases). The CDR3 is 14 amino acids. In germline, CDR1 is DFQATT, CDR2 SNEGSKA (reference sequence). The V and J ends lost 0 bases and 1 base respectively, with 10 bases between them. CDR3: CSAREGSGSYEQYF. The DNA for the CDR3 is TGCAGTGCTAGAGAGGGTAGCGGATCCTACGAGCAGTACTTC.

This clonotype was detected a few times. The rearrangement joins TRBV29-1 to TRBJ1-1; D unresolved. The CDR3 sequence is 13 residues long. In germline, CDR1 is SQVTM, CDR2 ANQGSEA. Trimming cost V 1 base and J 1 base, with 7 bases left between them. The CDR3 reads CSVEGHPNTEAFF. In DNA form, the CDR3 reads TGCAGCGTTGAAGGACACCCGAACACTGAAGCTTTCTTT.

The chain employs TRBV5-1 and TRBJ2-2, with D unclear. V gave up 7 bases and J gave up 1 base, with 11 bases separating them. Germline values: CDR1 SGHRS, CDR2 YFSETQ. CDR3 size: 14 residues. This chain's CDR3 is CASWSVGNTGELFF. As DNA, the CDR3 is TGCGCCAGCTGGTCGGTAGGGAACACCGGGGAGCTGTTTTTT.

This chain connects TRBV7-2 to TRBJ1-1; 8 positions agree with TRBD1. There are 14 residues in the CDR3. The V gene's germline CDR1 is SGHTA and CDR2 FQGNSA. Trimming removed 5 bases from V and 4 bases from J; junction bases left unmatched: 6. The CDR3 region is CASSTRQGSTEAFF. The CDR3 coding sequence is TGTGCCAGCAGCACGCGACAGGGGAGCACTGAAGCTTTCTTT.

This clonotype was seen at least ten times. This rearrangement joins TRBV7-3 to TRBJ1-6; the D is unclear. The CDR3 consists of 16 residues. Germline CDR1 reads SGHTA; CDR2 reads FQGTGA. Trimming cost V 1 base and J 2 bases, with 9 bases left between them. The CDR3 is CASSLNSRTYNSPLHF. CDR3 DNA sequence: TGTGCCAGCAGCTTAAACAGCCGGACCTATAATTCACCCCTCCACTTT.

In this sample, this clonotype turned up a few times. The chain joins TRBV4-1 to TRBJ2-1; D is possibly TRBD2 (5 bases). Germline CDR1 reads MGHRA; CDR2 reads YSYEKL. V lost 2 bases and J 0 bases, leaving 17 bases between the germline ends. There are 18 residues in the CDR3. The CDR3 nucleotides read TGCGCCAGCAGCCAATCCGCCCGGACTCCGGGCTCCTACAATGAGCAGTTCTTC. Translating gives CASSQSARTPGSYNEQFF.

This chain uses TRBV4-3 with TRBJ1-2; 7 bases align to TRBD1. V shed 1 base and J 5 bases; nucleotides not matched to a gene: 4. There are 14 residues in the CDR3. The germline gives CDR1 LGHNA, CDR2 YSLEER. CDR3 DNA: TGCGCCAGCAGCCAAGGCAGACAGGGTTATGGCTACACCTTC. This gives the protein CASSQGRQGYGYTF.